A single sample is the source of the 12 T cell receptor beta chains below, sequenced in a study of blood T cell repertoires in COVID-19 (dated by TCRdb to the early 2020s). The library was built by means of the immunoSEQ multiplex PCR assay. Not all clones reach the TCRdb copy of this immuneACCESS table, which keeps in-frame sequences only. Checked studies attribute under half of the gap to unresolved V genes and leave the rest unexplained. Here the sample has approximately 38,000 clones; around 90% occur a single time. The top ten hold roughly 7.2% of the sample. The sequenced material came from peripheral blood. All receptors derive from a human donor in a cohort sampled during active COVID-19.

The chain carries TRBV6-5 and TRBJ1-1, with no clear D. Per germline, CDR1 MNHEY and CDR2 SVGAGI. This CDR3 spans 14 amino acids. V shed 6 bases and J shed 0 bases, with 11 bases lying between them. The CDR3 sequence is CASSYGAMNTEAFF. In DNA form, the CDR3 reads TGTGCCAGCAGCTATGGAGCAATGAACACTGAAGCTTTCTTT.

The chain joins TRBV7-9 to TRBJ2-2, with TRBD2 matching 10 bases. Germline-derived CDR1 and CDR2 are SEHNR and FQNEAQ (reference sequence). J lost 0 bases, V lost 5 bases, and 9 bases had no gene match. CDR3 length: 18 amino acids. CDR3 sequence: CASSLRGLAVSNTGELFF. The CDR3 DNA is TGTGCCAGCAGCCTTAGAGGACTAGCGGTATCGAACACCGGGGAGCTGTTTTTT. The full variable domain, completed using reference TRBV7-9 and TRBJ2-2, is DTGVSQNPRHKITKRGQNVTFRCDPISEHNRLYWYRQTLGQGPEFLTYFQNEAQLEKSRLLSDRFSAERPKGSFSTLEIQRTEQGDSAMYLCASSLRGLAVSNTGELFFGEGSRLTVL.

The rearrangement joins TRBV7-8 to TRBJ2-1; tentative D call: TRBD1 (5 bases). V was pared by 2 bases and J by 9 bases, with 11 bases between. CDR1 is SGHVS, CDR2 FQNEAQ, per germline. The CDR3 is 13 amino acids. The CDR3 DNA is TGTGCCAGCAGCTTATCTCTAAGGGGTGAGCAGTTCTTC. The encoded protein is CASSLSLRGEQFF.

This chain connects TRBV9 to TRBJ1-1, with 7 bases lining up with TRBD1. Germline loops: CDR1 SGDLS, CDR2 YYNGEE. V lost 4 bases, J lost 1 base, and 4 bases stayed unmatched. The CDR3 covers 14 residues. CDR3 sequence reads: CASSLRQGNTEAFF. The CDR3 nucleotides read TGTGCCAGCAGCCTTAGACAGGGGAACACTGAAGCTTTCTTT.

The CDR3 region has the DNA TGTGCCAGCAGCTTAGAAGCGGGGGTGAGCACTGAAGCTTTCTTT. It yields the protein CASSLEAGVSTEAFF. The V gene is TRBV7-9, the J gene TRBJ1-1, with D tentatively TRBD1 (5 bases). Germline V CDR1 and CDR2: SEHNR, FQNEAQ (reference sequence). V shed 1 base and J shed 4 bases, with 13 bases lying between them. This CDR3 has 15 residues.

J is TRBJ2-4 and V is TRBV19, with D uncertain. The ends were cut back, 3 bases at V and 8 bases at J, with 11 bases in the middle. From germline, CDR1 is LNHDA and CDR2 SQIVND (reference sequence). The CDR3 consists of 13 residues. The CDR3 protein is CASSITFEDIQYF. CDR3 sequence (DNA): TGTGCCAGTAGTATCACCTTTGAGGACATTCAGTACTTC.

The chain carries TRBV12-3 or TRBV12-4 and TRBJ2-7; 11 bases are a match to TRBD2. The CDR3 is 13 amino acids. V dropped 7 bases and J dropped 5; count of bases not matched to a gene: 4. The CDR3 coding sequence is TGTGCCAGCAAACTAGCGGGAGTGAACGAGCAGTACTTC. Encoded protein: CASKLAGVNEQYF.

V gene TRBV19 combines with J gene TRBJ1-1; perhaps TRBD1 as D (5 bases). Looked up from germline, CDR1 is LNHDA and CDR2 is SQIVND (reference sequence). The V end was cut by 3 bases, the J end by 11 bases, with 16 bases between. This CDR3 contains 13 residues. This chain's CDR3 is CASSIQRIPGAFF. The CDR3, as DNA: TGTGCCAGTAGTATCCAGAGGATACCAGGGGCTTTCTTT.

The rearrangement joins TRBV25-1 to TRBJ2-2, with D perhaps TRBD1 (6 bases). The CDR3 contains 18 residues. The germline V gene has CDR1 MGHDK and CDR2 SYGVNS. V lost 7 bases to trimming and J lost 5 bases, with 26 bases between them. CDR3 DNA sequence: TGTGCCAGCACTCCCCGTCCGGGACACCTCTTCCGGACCGGGGAGCTGTTTTTT. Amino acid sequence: CASTPRPGHLFRTGELFF.

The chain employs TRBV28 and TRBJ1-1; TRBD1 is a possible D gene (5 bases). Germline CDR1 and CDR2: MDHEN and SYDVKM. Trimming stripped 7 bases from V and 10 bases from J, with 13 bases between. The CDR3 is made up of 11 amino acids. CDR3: CASKRGPGAFF. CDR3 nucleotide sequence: TGTGCCAGCAAGCGGGGACCTGGAGCTTTCTTT.

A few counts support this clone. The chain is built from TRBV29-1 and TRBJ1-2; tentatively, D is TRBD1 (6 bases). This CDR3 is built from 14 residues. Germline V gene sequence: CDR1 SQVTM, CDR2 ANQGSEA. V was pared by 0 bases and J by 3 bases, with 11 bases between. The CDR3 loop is CSVEEGGRDYGYTF. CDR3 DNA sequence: TGCAGCGTTGAAGAGGGGGGGCGGGACTATGGCTACACCTTC.

The CDR3 here is CASSPLTGLGQPQHF. CDR3 coding DNA: TGTGCCAGCTCACCCTTGACAGGGTTAGGGCAGCCCCAGCATTTT. The V call is TRBV18, the J call TRBJ1-5, with 7 bases lining up with TRBD1. The CDR3 totals 15 residues. The germline V gene encodes CDR1 KGHSH and CDR2 LQKENI. Trimming took 3 bases from V and 7 from J; bases not matched to a gene: 9. The variable domain in full, with the rest retrieved from reference TRBV18 and TRBJ1-5, is NAGVMQNPRHLVRRRGQEARLRCSPMKGHSHVYWYRQLPEEGLKFMVYLQKENIIDESGMPKERFSAEFPKEGPSILRIQQVVRGDSAAYFCASSPLTGLGQPQHFGDGTRLSIL.